This T cell receptor beta chain originates from a study of blood T cell repertoires in COVID-19. In this sample, this clone turned up once. Germline V gene sequence: CDR1 MNHEY, CDR2 SVGAGI. With 6 bases clipped from V and 7 bases from J, the junction kept 10 bases outside the gene matches. The CDR3 contains 14 residues. This table comes from immunoSEQ multiplex PCR, and its TCRdb copy is limited to in-frame clones, with some not included. The table has a few hundred thousand clones, approximately 81% seen once; the top ten hold roughly a tenth. This chain uses TRBV6-5 with TRBJ1-2; 8 bases match TRBD1. What was sequenced was peripheral blood. The receptor was derived from an elderly woman with acute or convalescent COVID-19. The chain's CDR3 is CASSPGQGSGGYTF. DNA of the CDR3: TGTGCCAGCAGCCCCGGACAGGGAAGCGGTGGCTACACCTTC.